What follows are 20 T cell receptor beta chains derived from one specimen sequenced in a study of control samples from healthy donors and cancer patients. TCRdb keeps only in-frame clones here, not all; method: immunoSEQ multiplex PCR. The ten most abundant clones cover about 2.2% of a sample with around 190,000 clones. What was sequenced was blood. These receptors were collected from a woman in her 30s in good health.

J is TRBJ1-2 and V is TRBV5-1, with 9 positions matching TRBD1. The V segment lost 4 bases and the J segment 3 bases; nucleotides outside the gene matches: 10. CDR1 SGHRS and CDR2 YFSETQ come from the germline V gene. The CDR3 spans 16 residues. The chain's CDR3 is CASSRTDRGSDYGYTF. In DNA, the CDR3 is TGCGCCAGCAGCCGAACGGACAGGGGTTCCGACTATGGCTACACCTTC.

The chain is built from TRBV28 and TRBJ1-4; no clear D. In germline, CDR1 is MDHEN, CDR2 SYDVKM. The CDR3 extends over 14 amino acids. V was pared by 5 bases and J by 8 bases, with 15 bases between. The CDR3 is CASSPRWSLEKLFF. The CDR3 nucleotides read TGTGCCAGCAGTCCCAGGTGGAGCCTAGAAAAACTGTTTTTT. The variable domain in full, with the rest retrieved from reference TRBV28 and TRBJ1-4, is DVKVTQSSRYLVKRTGEKVFLECVQDMDHENMFWYRQDPGLGLRLIYFSYDVKMKEKGDIPEGYSVSREKKERFSLILESASTNQTSMYLCASSPRWSLEKLFFGSGTQLSVL.

The CDR3: CASSSWVNSPLHF. The CDR3 region has the DNA TGTGCCAGCAGTTCATGGGTTAATTCACCCCTCCACTTT. The chain joins TRBV27 to TRBJ1-6; D remains unclear. The CDR3 loop spans 13 amino acids. Germline CDR1 reads MNHEY; CDR2 reads SMNVEV (reference sequence). Trimming cost V 4 bases and J 6 bases, with 7 bases left between them.

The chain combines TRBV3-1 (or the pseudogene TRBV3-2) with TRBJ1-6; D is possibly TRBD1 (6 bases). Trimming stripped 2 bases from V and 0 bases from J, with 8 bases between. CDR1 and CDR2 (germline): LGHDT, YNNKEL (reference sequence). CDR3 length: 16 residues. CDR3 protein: CASSQTGFSYNSPLHF. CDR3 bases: TGTGCCAGCAGCCAAACAGGGTTCTCCTATAATTCACCCCTCCACTTT.

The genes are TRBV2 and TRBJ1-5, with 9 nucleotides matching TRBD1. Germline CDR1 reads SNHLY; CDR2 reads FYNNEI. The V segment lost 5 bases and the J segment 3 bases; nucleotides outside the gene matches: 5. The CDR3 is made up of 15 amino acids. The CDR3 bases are TGTGCCAGCAGTCCCGGGACAGGGTACAATCAGCCCCAGCATTTT. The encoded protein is CASSPGTGYNQPQHF.

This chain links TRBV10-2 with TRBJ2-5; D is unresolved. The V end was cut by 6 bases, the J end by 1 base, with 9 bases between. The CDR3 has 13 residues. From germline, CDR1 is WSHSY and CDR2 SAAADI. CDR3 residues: CASSGTSQETQYF. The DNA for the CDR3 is TGCGCCAGCAGCGGAACGAGCCAAGAGACCCAGTACTTC.

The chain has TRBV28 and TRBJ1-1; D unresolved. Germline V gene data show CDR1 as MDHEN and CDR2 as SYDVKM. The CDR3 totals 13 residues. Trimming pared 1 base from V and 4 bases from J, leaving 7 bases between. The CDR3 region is CASSLFQSTEAFF. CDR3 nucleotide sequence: TGTGCCAGCAGTTTATTTCAGAGCACTGAAGCTTTCTTT.

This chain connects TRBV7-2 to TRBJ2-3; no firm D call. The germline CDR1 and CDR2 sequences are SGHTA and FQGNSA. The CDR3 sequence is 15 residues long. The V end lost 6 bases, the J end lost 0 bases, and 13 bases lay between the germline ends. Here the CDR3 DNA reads TGTGCCAGCAGTCCTTCTTACCTTAGCACAGATACGCAGTATTTT. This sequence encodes CASSPSYLSTDTQYF.

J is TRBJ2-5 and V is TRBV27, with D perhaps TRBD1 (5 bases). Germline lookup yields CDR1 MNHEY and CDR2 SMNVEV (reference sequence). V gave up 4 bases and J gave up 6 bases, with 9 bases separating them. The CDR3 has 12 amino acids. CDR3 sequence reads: CASSSGSQTQYF. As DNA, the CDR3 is TGTGCCAGCAGTTCAGGGTCGCAGACCCAGTACTTC.

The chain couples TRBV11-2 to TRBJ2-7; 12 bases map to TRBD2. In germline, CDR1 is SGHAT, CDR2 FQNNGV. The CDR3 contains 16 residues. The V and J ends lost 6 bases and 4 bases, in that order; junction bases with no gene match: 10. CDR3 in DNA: TGTGCCAGCAGAGTACTAGCGGGGGGCCTCCAGTACGAGCAGTACTTC. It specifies CASRVLAGGLQYEQYF.

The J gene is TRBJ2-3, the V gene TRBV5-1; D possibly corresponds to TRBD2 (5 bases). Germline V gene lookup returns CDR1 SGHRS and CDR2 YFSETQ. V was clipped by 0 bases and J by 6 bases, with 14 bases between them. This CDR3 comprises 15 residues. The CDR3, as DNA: TGCGCCAGCAGCTTGGCCATGACTACATACGATACGCAGTATTTT. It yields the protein CASSLAMTTYDTQYF.

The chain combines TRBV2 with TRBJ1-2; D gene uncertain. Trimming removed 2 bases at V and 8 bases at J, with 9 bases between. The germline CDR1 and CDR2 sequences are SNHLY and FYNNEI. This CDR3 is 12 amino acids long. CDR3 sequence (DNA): TGTGCCAGCAGTGAATTTCTTAAGGGCTACACCTTC. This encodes CASSEFLKGYTF.

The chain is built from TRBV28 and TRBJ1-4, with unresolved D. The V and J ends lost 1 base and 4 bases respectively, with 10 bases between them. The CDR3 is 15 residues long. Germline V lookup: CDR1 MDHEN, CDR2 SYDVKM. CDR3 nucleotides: TGTGCCAGCAGTTTATCCTCGGAGAGTAATGAAAAACTGTTTTTT. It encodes CASSLSSESNEKLFF.

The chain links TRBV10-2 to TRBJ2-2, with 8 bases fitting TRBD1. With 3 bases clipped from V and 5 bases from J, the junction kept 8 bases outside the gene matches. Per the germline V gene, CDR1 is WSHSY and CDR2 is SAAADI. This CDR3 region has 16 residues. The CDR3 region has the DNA TGCGCCAGCAGTGAATACGGACAGGGCGGAACCGGGGAGCTGTTTTTT. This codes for CASSEYGQGGTGELFF.

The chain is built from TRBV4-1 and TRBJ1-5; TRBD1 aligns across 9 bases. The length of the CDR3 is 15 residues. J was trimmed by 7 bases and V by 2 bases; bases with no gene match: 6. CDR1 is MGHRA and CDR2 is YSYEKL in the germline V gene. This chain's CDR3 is CASSQRTGDEQPQHF. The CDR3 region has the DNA TGCGCCAGCAGCCAACGGACAGGGGATGAACAGCCCCAGCATTTT.

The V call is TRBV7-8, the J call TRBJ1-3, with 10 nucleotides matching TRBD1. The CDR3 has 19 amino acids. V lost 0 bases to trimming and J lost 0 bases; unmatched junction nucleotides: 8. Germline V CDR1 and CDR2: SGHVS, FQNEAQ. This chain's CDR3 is CASSLARRGQGSSGNTIYF. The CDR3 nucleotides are TGTGCCAGCAGCTTAGCGAGAAGGGGACAGGGGAGCTCTGGAAACACCATATATTTT.

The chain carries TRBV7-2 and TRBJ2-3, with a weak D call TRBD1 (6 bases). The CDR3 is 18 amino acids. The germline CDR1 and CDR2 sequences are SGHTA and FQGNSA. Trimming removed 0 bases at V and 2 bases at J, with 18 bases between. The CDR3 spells CASSLALTGVHPTDTQYF. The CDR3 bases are TGTGCCAGCAGCTTAGCGTTGACAGGAGTGCACCCCACAGATACGCAGTATTTT.

The CDR3 bases are TGTGCCAGCAGCTTGGAGGCCTCCTATGGCTACACCTTC. This sequence encodes CASSLEASYGYTF. The V and J genes are TRBV5-6 and TRBJ1-2; no reliable D call. This CDR3 region has 13 residues. Trimming removed 0 bases at V and 4 bases at J, with 7 bases between. Germline assignment: CDR1 SGHDT and CDR2 YYEEEE.

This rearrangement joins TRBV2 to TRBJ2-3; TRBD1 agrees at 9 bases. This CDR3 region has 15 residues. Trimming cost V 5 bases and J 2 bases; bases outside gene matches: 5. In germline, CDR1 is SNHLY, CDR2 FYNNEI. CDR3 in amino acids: CASSKGTGSTDTQYF. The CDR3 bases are TGTGCCAGCAGTAAAGGGACAGGGTCCACAGATACGCAGTATTTT.

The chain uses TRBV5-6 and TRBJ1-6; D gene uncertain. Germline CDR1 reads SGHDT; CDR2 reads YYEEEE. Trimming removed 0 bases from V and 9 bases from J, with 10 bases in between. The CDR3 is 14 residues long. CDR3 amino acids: CASSLGSPLSPLHF. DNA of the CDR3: TGTGCCAGCAGCTTGGGCTCACCCCTTTCACCCCTCCACTTT.